What follows are 15 T cell receptor beta chains derived from one specimen sequenced in a study of identical twins. Each CDR3 protein is one row after TCRdb ran MiXCR on the 5' RACE reads. The sample records fewer than 900,000 distinct CDR3 sequences, 15% to 20% being singletons. The same sample was also used in a study of T cells expressing NK-cell markers.

Sequenced input: PBMCs. These TCRs come from a woman under 30 in good health.

This clonotype was detected ten times or more. V gene TRBV7-6 combines with J gene TRBJ2-7, with 7 nucleotides matching TRBD1. V was clipped by 5 bases and J by 4 bases; unmatched bases: 5. The germline V gene encodes CDR1 SGHVS and CDR2 FNYEAQ. This CDR3 region has 13 residues. The CDR3 protein is CASSRTGGYEQYF. The CDR3 nucleotides read TGTGCCAGCAGCCGGACAGGAGGATACGAGCAGTACTTC. The entire variable domain, with the rest obtained from reference TRBV7-6 and TRBJ2-7, is as follows: GAGVSQSPRYKVTKRGQDVALRCDPISGHVSLYWYRQALGQGPEFLTYFNYEAQQDKSGLPNDRFSAERPEGSISTLTIQRTEQRDSAMYRCASSRTGGYEQYFGPGTRLTVT.

The chain links TRBV20-1 to TRBJ1-2; a weak D match, TRBD1 (5 bases). CDR3 size: 10 residues. V was cut by 7 bases and J by 6 bases, with 9 bases left in between. Germline V CDR1 and CDR2: DFQATT, SNEGSKA (reference sequence). The CDR3 nucleotides are TGCAGTGTGGGGCCGGATGGCTACACCTTC. Its protein is CSVGPDGYTF.

The chain couples TRBV3-1 to TRBJ1-6; D uncertain. This CDR3 has 15 amino acids. V was cut by 0 bases and J by 7 bases, with 10 bases left in between. The germline V gene encodes CDR1 LGHDT and CDR2 YNNKEL (reference sequence). CDR3 sequence: CASSQDFAVNSPLHF. CDR3 bases: TGTGCCAGCAGCCAAGACTTCGCAGTCAATTCACCCCTCCACTTT.

This clonotype was observed many times. The chain has TRBV20-1 and TRBJ2-7; D remains unclear. V was shortened by 5 bases and J by 7 bases, with 18 bases between the two germline ends. CDR1 is DFQATT and CDR2 is SNEGSKA in the germline V gene (reference sequence). The CDR3 runs 13 residues. This chain's CDR3 is CSARPGRVSEQYF. The CDR3 DNA reads as TGCAGTGCTCGCCCCGGACGGGTGTCGGAGCAGTACTTC.

The chain links TRBV20-1 to TRBJ2-1, with 13 positions matching TRBD2. This CDR3 has 16 residues. The germline CDR1 and CDR2 sequences are DFQATT and SNEGSKA (reference sequence). Germline trimming cut 5 bases from V and 3 bases from J; bases unmatched to any gene: 7. The CDR3 sequence: CSAEGTSGTIYNEQFF. The DNA for the CDR3 is TGCAGTGCTGAGGGGACTAGCGGGACGATCTACAATGAGCAGTTCTTC.

About this clonotype itself: Its ends do not fully match the called genes, so a read error is possible. This sequence joins TRBV15 and TRBJ1-6; the match to TRBD1 covers 9 bases. CDR3 length: 15 residues. The germline gives CDR1 LNHNV, CDR2 YYDKDF (reference sequence). The CDR3 spells CATSREGQGNSLLHF. The CDR3 DNA reads TGTGCCACCAGCAGAGAGGGACAGGGAAATTCACTCCTCCACTTT.

The chain recombines TRBV14 with TRBJ2-6, with D unresolved. Germline CDR1 and CDR2: SGHDN and FVKESK. The CDR3 loop spans 17 amino acids. The V and J ends lost 2 bases and 0 bases respectively, with 11 bases between them. CDR3 sequence (DNA): TGTGCCAGCAGCCAAATGATCGGGTCCTCTGGGGCCAACGTCCTGACTTTC. Amino acids: CASSQMIGSSGANVLTF.

This clonotype was counted a few times. The chain combines TRBV20-1 with TRBJ2-3; TRBD2 aligns across 10 bases. Per germline, CDR1 DFQATT and CDR2 SNEGSKA (reference sequence). V lost 1 base and J lost 2; bases outside the gene matches: 6. This CDR3 has 16 amino acids. The CDR3 loop is CSARVPAGGPTDTQYF. CDR3 DNA: TGCAGTGCTAGAGTCCCAGCGGGAGGGCCCACAGATACGCAGTATTTT.

In its sample, this clonotype was seen a few times. The rearrangement joins TRBV11-2 to TRBJ2-7, with D perhaps TRBD1 (6 bases). The V gene's germline CDR1 is SGHAT and CDR2 FQNNGV. The ends were cut back, 6 bases at V and 3 bases at J, with 15 bases in the middle. The CDR3 is made up of 14 amino acids. In nucleotides, the CDR3 is TGTGCCAGCAGTTTTGTCACAGGGATCTACGAGCAGTACTTC. This codes for CASSFVTGIYEQYF.

The chain joins TRBV20-1 to TRBJ2-7; TRBD1 matches at 7 bases. CDR3 size: 13 residues. The germline gives CDR1 DFQATT, CDR2 SNEGSKA (reference sequence). Trimming cost V 3 bases and J 6 bases; bases outside gene matches: 8. The CDR3 spells CSARTGPTSEQYF. As DNA, the CDR3 is TGCAGTGCTAGGACAGGGCCTACATCCGAGCAGTACTTC.

This clonotype has a handful of counts. V is TRBV20-1 and J is TRBJ2-7; 8 nucleotides match TRBD1. Germline V gene sequence: CDR1 DFQATT, CDR2 SNEGSKA (reference sequence). J gave up 2 bases and V 4 bases, and 7 bases lay outside the gene matches. There are 14 residues in the CDR3. CDR3 residues: CSAISRDRTYEQYF. The CDR3 DNA follows: TGCAGTGCTATTTCGAGGGACAGGACCTACGAGCAGTACTTC.

The V call is TRBV24-1, the J call TRBJ2-1; D gene unclear. The CDR3 covers 16 residues. Germline CDR1 and CDR2: KGHDR and SFDVKD. The V end lost 4 bases, the J end lost 0 bases, and 12 bases lay between the germline ends. The CDR3 bases are TGTGCCACCAGTGACACCGGTAGGAGCTCCTACAATGAGCAGTTCTTC. It is translated as CATSDTGRSSYNEQFF.

This clonotype was seen more than once but under ten times. The chain uses TRBV4-1 and TRBJ2-1, with no clear D. Germline CDR1 and CDR2: MGHRA and YSYEKL. The V end lost 0 bases, the J end lost 4 bases, and 10 bases lay between the germline ends. CDR3 size: 15 residues. DNA of the CDR3: TGCGCCAGCAGCCAAGATTTGCGTCTTTACAATGAGCAGTTCTTC. Translating gives CASSQDLRLYNEQFF.

This clonotype was counted a few times. This chain uses TRBV6-1 with TRBJ2-5; 9 bases are a match to TRBD2. V dropped 8 bases and J dropped 1; count of bases not matched to a gene: 5. The CDR3 is 14 residues long. CDR1 is MNHNS and CDR2 is SASEGT in the germline V gene. The CDR3 spells CASPSGLAQETQYF. The CDR3 region has the DNA TGTGCCAGCCCCTCGGGACTAGCCCAAGAGACCCAGTACTTC.

V gene TRBV15 combines with J gene TRBJ2-7, with 9 bases aligning to TRBD1. The germline CDR1 and CDR2 sequences are LNHNV and YYDKDF (reference sequence). V shed 5 bases and J 4 bases; nucleotides not matched to a gene: 9. The CDR3 runs 15 residues. The CDR3 sequence: CATSPTGTGSYEQYF. CDR3 in DNA: TGTGCCACCAGCCCAACCGGGACAGGGTCATACGAGCAGTACTTC.